Listed below are T cell receptor beta chains from one sample, sequenced in a study of technical replicates of blood from a few donors. The repertoire was sequenced with immunoSEQ multiplex PCR; TCRdb's copy has only in-frame clones and lacks some. Of approximately 65,000 clones in the sample, about 86% were seen once. The sample consisted of PBMCs. The receptors come from a human donor in good health. Some clones in this sample may be carry-over from other donors' samples. Each CDR3 is given with its conserved first and last residue. D genes are given only for firm matches. Not all rows give a size; the values are once, few, many and, for expanded clones, a class.

V gene	D gene	J gene	clone size	CDR3 DNA	CDR3 protein
TRBV7-2	.	TRBJ1-1	.	TGTGCCAGCAGCATCGCTGGGGGCGATGAAGCTTTCTTT	CASSIAGGDEAFF
TRBV5-1	.	TRBJ2-7	.	TGCGCCAGCAGCTTGGCCCCTAGCAGTATTGAGCAGTACTTC	CASSLAPSSIEQYF
TRBV2	TRBD2	TRBJ2-7	.	TGTGCCAGCAGTGTCGGAGCGGGGGGTACCTACGAGCAGTACTTC	CASSVGAGGTYEQYF
TRBV6-6	.	TRBJ2-2	.	TGTGCCAGCACCCAACGGGGGTCCGGGGAGCTGTTTTTT	CASTQRGSGELFF
TRBV4-3	.	TRBJ2-7	.	TGCGCCAGCAGCCAAGATCACTACACAAGAAGCGCCCGCTGGCAGTACTTC	CASSQDHYTRSARWQYF
TRBV5-1	TRBD1	TRBJ1-5	.	TGCGCCAGCAGTCCGGGACAGGGAGATCAGCCCCAGCATTTT	CASSPGQGDQPQHF
TRBV28	TRBD2	TRBJ2-1	.	TGTGCCAGCAGTACCCTAGCGGGGGCCTACAATGAACAGTTCTTC	CASSTLAGAYNEQFF
TRBV18	TRBD1	TRBJ1-2	.	TGTGCCAGCTCCGCCGGGACAGGGTTTGATGGCTACACCTTC	CASSAGTGFDGYTF
TRBV9	TRBD1	TRBJ2-1	once	TGTGCCAGCAGCTACCGGACAGGGAACGAGCAGTTCTTC	CASSYRTGNEQFF
TRBV18	.	TRBJ2-7	.	TGTGCCAGCTCACCCGGGAACCCAGGCGAGCAGTACTTC	CASSPGNPGEQYF
TRBV5-3	TRBD2	TRBJ2-1	.	TGTGCCAGAAGCTTTTCTAGCGGTAGCTCCTACAATGAGCAGTTCTTC	CARSFSSGSSYNEQFF
TRBV27	TRBD1	TRBJ1-5	.	TGTGCCAGCAGCCTATCACAGGGGGCTTATAGCAATCAGCCCCAGCATTTT	CASSLSQGAYSNQPQHF
TRBV10-3	.	TRBJ2-5	once	TGTGCCATCAGTGAACCAGGGACAACACAAGAGACCCAGTACTTC	CAISEPGTTQETQYF
TRBV15	TRBD1	TRBJ2-2	.	TGTGCCACCAGCACTGGGACAGACACCGGGGAGCTGTTTTTT	CATSTGTDTGELFF
TRBV7-2	TRBD1	TRBJ1-5	.	TGTGCCAGCAGCTTGGCAGGGGGCGTCTCTCAGCCCCAGCATTTT	CASSLAGGVSQPQHF
TRBV6-5	TRBD1	TRBJ2-4	.	TGTGCCAGCAGAAGTACCGGGACAGGGAAAAACATTCAGTACTTC	CASRSTGTGKNIQYF
TRBV5-5	.	TRBJ1-6	.	TGTGCCAGCGCCGTCGTAGGCCTAGCAAATAATTCACCCCTCCACTTT	CASAVVGLANNSPLHF
TRBV28	TRBD1	TRBJ2-3	.	TGTGCCAGCAGTTCCTTGGGGGCAGGGGGCGGAGATACGCAGTATTTT	CASSSLGAGGGDTQYF
TRBV7-3	TRBD2	TRBJ2-7	.	TGTGCCAGCAGCCTAGCGGGAGGGGGGGGCTACGAGCAGTACTTC	CASSLAGGGGYEQYF
TRBV5-6	.	TRBJ1-4	.	TGTGCCAGCAGCTTAACGGGACACCTTGCAACTAATGAAAAACTGTTTTTT	CASSLTGHLATNEKLFF
TRBV27	.	TRBJ1-5	.	TGTGCCAGCAGTGCCCGGGATAGCAATCAGCCCCAGCATTTT	CASSARDSNQPQHF
TRBV5-5	TRBD1	TRBJ2-2	.	TGTGCCAGCAGCTTGGGACAGGGGTCGAACACCGGGGAGCTGTTTTTT	CASSLGQGSNTGELFF
TRBV30	TRBD1	TRBJ2-2	many	TGTGCCTGGAGGGGACAGGGGGCAGACACCGGGGAGCTGTTTTTT	CAWRGQGADTGELFF
TRBV7-9	TRBD1	TRBJ1-2	.	TGTGCCAGCAGCGCCCGGGACAGCAACACATATGGCTACACCTTC	CASSARDSNTYGYTF
TRBV7-9	.	TRBJ1-1	.	TGTGCCAGCAGCGCCACGCTACGGGCGGGGACTGAAGCTTTCTTT	CASSATLRAGTEAFF
TRBV6-6	.	TRBJ1-1	.	TGTGCCAGCAGTTACCGTGAGACTGAAGCTTTCTTT	CASSYRETEAFF
TRBV14	.	TRBJ2-7	.	TGTGCCAGCAGCCACTATGGGCAGGGCGGAATCTACGAGCAGTACTTC	CASSHYGQGGIYEQYF
TRBV4-1	.	TRBJ2-1	.	TGCGCCAGCAGCCAAGAGTCCTACGGGTACAATGAGCAGTTCTTC	CASSQESYGYNEQFF
TRBV18	.	TRBJ2-3	.	TGTGCCAGCTCATACGGAGGCGGCACAGATACGCAGTATTTT	CASSYGGGTDTQYF
TRBV9	TRBD2	TRBJ2-1	.	TGTGCCAGCAGCGTATGGATAGCGGGGGAAACTAACAATGAGCAGTTCTTC	CASSVWIAGETNNEQFF
TRBV29-1	TRBD1	TRBJ2-1	.	TGCAGCGCTCGGTTATCGGGACAGGGTCCCTCGGGCTACAATGAGCAGTTCTTC	CSARLSGQGPSGYNEQFF
TRBV10-3	TRBD2	TRBJ2-5	.	TGTGCCACTAAGACCCTGGCCAGCGGGGGGGATAAAGAGACCCAGTACTTC	CATKTLASGGDKETQYF
TRBV9	.	TRBJ1-1	.	TGTGCCAGCAGCCCGGGCCTGGGCCATCCCCCGGGGGACACTGAAGCTTTCTTT	CASSPGLGHPPGDTEAFF
TRBV10-3	.	TRBJ2-3	.	TGTGCCATGCGGCCTCGGGGTCGCACAGATACGCAGTATTTT	CAMRPRGRTDTQYF